One sample yielded the 23 T cell receptor beta chains listed below, sequenced in a study of post-analysis software for immune sequencing data. Their target antigens are unknown. Study-level points and caveats: There were a handful of TRBV segments more frequent in patients than controls, and TRBV5-6, TRBV5-1 and TRBV20-1 were among them.

Each TCR beta cDNA library carried unique molecular identifiers. TCRdb re-analysed the PCR reads in MiXCR, keeping a single row per CDR3 protein. The sample holds around 250,000 distinct CDR3 sequences, approximately 34% seen once. Sequencing was done on a sample of blood. The receptors derive from a girl under 18 with multiple sclerosis.

This chain links TRBV5-1 with TRBJ1-4; tentatively, D is TRBD1 (6 bases). Trimming removed 2 bases at V and 8 bases at J, with 10 bases between. The CDR3 loop spans 13 amino acids. CDR1 is SGHRS and CDR2 is YFSETQ in the germline V gene. The CDR3 DNA sequence: TGCGCCAGCAGCTTAACAGGGAGGGAAAAACTGTTTTTT. Translating gives CASSLTGREKLFF.

This clonotype occurred once. The junction shows a germline mismatch at one end, possibly a read error. CDR3 amino acids: CAISPEQGIETFF. In nucleotides, the CDR3 is TGTGCCATCAGTCCGGAACAGGGGATTGAAACTTTCTTT. The genes are TRBV10-3 and TRBJ1-1, with 7 bases that match TRBD1. The germline gives CDR1 ENHRY, CDR2 SYGVKD. The CDR3 runs 13 residues.

A note on this clonotype: A much more abundant neighbour one base away suggests this may be a read error. The chain carries TRBV7-9 and TRBJ2-3; D unclear. This CDR3 has 12 residues. The V gene's germline CDR1 is SEHNR and CDR2 FQNEAQ (reference sequence). CDR3 DNA: TGTGCCGGCAGCCAGTCGGGAGATACGCAGTATTTT. This encodes CAGSQSGDTQYF.

The rearrangement links TRBV20-1 to TRBJ2-7; 8 bases line up with TRBD1. Losses at the gene ends were 6 bases for V and 4 bases for J; bases not matched to a gene: 8. CDR1 is DFQATT and CDR2 is SNEGSKA in the germline V gene (reference sequence). There are 13 residues in the CDR3. Written as DNA, the CDR3 is TGCAGTGCAATGGGACAGGCGGCGTACGAGCAGTACTTC. It yields the protein CSAMGQAAYEQYF.

In this sample, this clonotype turned up many times. This sequence joins TRBV28 and TRBJ2-5, with TRBD2 matching over 10 bases. This CDR3 region has 16 residues. CDR1 and CDR2 (germline): MDHEN, SYDVKM. The V segment lost 3 bases and the J segment 5 bases; nucleotides outside the gene matches: 9. Here the CDR3 reads CASSFSGGAVPETQYF. CDR3 coding DNA: TGTGCCAGCAGTTTCAGCGGGGGGGCCGTTCCGGAGACCCAGTACTTC.

As concerns this clonotype: A much bigger clone sits one base away, suggesting this may be a read error. The genes are TRBV5-1 and TRBJ2-7; 10 bases fit TRBD1. The germline V gene has CDR1 SGHRS and CDR2 YFSETQ. Unmatched junction bases numbered 10, after V lost 0 bases and J lost 7 bases. The CDR3 contains 16 residues. In nucleotides, the CDR3 is TGCGCCAGCAGCTTGGTCGGGACAGGGGCCTACAATGAGCAGTACTTC. Translating it yields CASSLVGTGAYNEQYF.

This chain uses TRBV20-1 with TRBJ1-5; the match to TRBD1 covers 9 bases. V dropped 7 bases and J dropped 11; count of bases not matched to a gene: 18. Germline V gene data show CDR1 as DFQATT and CDR2 as SNEGSKA (reference sequence). The CDR3 is made up of 15 amino acids. As DNA, the CDR3 is TGCAGTGATAGGGCAAATACAGGGGGCAACTTAGCCCAGCATTTT. Protein product: CSDRANTGGNLAQHF.

This clonotype was counted at least ten times. The CDR3 nucleotides are TGTGCCAGCAGCCATCGAGAGAGTCCCTACAATGAGCAGTTCTTC. It specifies CASSHRESPYNEQFF. The chain links TRBV3-1 to TRBJ2-1; D unclear. Trimming pared 3 bases from V and 2 bases from J, leaving 11 bases between. CDR3 length: 15 residues. Germline CDR1 LGHDT, CDR2 YNNKEL (reference sequence).

This clonotype occurred many times. The chain uses TRBV27 and TRBJ2-5; D gene ambiguous. Germline V lookup: CDR1 MNHEY, CDR2 SMNVEV (reference sequence). This CDR3 spans 13 amino acids. Trimming took 5 bases from V and 7 from J, leaving 14 bases between them. The CDR3 nucleotides read TGTGCCAGCAGTGGCCACCCCTCCGGGACCCAGTACTTC. This codes for CASSGHPSGTQYF.

Regarding this clonotype: A much larger clone lies one base from this, so it may be a read error. V usage is TRBV11-2 and J usage is TRBJ2-7; D is ambiguous. Germline CDR1 and CDR2: SGHAT and FQNNGV. The CDR3 spans 12 residues. Trimming cost V 3 bases and J 7 bases, with 10 bases left between them. As DNA, the CDR3 is TGTGCCAGCAGCTTTGCGGCACGGGAGCAGTACTTC. This codes for CASSFAAREQYF.

A few counts support this clonotype. The CDR3 sequence is CASSLLSSNQPQHF. DNA of the CDR3: TGTGCCAGCAGTTTACTGAGCAGCAATCAGCCCCAGCATTTT. The chain uses TRBV28 and TRBJ1-5, with D hard to call. CDR3 length: 14 residues. Trimming left V 2 bases short and J 1 base short, with 6 bases between. Germline V gene lookup returns CDR1 MDHEN and CDR2 SYDVKM.

Points on this clonotype: A much larger clone sits a single nucleotide away, making a read error possible. This rearrangement joins TRBV7-2 to TRBJ2-7, with D unclear. The CDR3 has 15 residues. The germline gives CDR1 SGHTA, CDR2 FQGNSA. The CDR3 DNA follows: TGTGCCAACAGCCGAACGGGCCTCGGCTCCTACGAGCAGTACTTC. As protein: CANSRTGLGSYEQYF. Drawing the rest from reference TRBV7-2 and TRBJ2-7, the complete variable domain is GAGVSQSPSNKVTEKGKDVELRCDPISGHTALYWYRQSLGQGLEFLIYFQGNSAPDKSGLPSDRFSAERTGGSVSTLTIQRTQQEDSAVYLCANSRTGLGSYEQYFGPGTRLTVT.

This clonotype was seen repeatedly, ten times or more. The chain joins TRBV24-1 to TRBJ2-1; 7 bases map to TRBD1. This CDR3 comprises 16 residues. J was trimmed by 3 bases and V by 3 bases; bases with no gene match: 7. CDR1 KGHDR and CDR2 SFDVKD come from the germline V gene. CDR3 in amino acids: CATSDPGTELYNEQFF. The CDR3 DNA sequence: TGTGCCACCAGTGATCCCGGGACAGAACTCTACAATGAGCAGTTCTTC.

This clonotype was seen repeatedly, ten times or more. The chain couples TRBV5-1 to TRBJ1-2; D gene ambiguous. V lost 5 bases and J lost 6, with 17 bases in between. The CDR3 runs to 14 residues. CDR1 is SGHRS and CDR2 is YFSETQ in the germline V gene. Here the CDR3 DNA reads TGCGCCAGCAGACAAGAAGGCGGGAGGGATGGCTACACCTTC. Translated: CASRQEGGRDGYTF.

The chain is built from TRBV2 and TRBJ2-7; 8 bases fit TRBD2. The CDR3 has 13 residues. Germline V CDR1 and CDR2: SNHLY, FYNNEI. V gave up 8 bases and J gave up 1 base; unmatched junction bases: 4. CDR3 bases: TGTGCCAGCTCGGGAGGGTGGTCCTACGAGCAGTACTTC. Translated, it gives CASSGGWSYEQYF.

This clonotype was counted a few times. A much larger clone differs by one base, so this may be a read error. The chain couples TRBV20-1 to TRBJ1-2; D uncertain. The germline V gene has CDR1 DFQATT and CDR2 SNEGSKA (reference sequence). The CDR3 contains 13 residues. Deletions cut 1 base from V and 4 bases from J, with 10 bases between. CDR3: CSARVEQSYGYTF. The CDR3 DNA reads TGCAGTGCTAGAGTGGAACAGAGCTATGGCTACACCTTC.

In this sample, this clonotype turned up many times. The rearrangement links TRBV12-3 or TRBV12-4 to TRBJ2-5, with TRBD1 matching over 9 bases. Germline trimming cut 2 bases from V and 4 bases from J; bases unmatched to any gene: 11. The CDR3 consists of 17 residues. Here the CDR3 reads CASSLRGQGSGRETQYF. CDR3 DNA: TGTGCCAGCAGTTTACGAGGACAGGGGTCGGGAAGAGAGACCCAGTACTTC.

The chain is built from TRBV6-6 and TRBJ1-2, with D perhaps matching TRBD1 (5 bases). Germline V gene data show CDR1 as MNHNY and CDR2 as SVGAGI (reference sequence). V lost 2 bases and J 4 bases, leaving 8 bases between the germline ends. The CDR3 sequence is 13 residues long. The CDR3 protein is CASSYRTSYGYTF. For the CDR3, the DNA is TGTGCCAGCAGTTACAGGACAAGCTATGGCTACACCTTC.

This clonotype was observed at least ten times. The J gene is TRBJ2-5, the V gene TRBV21-1; the table's D gene call, TRBD2, was not cross checked with the DNA. TRBV21-1 is noted as a pseudogene. The CDR3 runs 16 residues. The DNA for the CDR3 is TGTGCCAGCAGCAAAGCAACTAGCGGGGGAACGGAGACCCAGTACTTC. Protein product: CASSKATSGGTETQYF.

This clonotype was counted at least ten times. The chain recombines TRBV4-2 with TRBJ2-1, with 7 bases fitting TRBD2. V was pared by 0 bases and J by 2 bases, with 7 bases of the junction left unmatched. The CDR3 spans 17 residues. CDR1 and CDR2 from the germline V gene are LGHNA and YNFKEQ. The CDR3 protein is CASSQDWRELPYNEQFF. Here the CDR3 DNA reads TGTGCCAGCAGCCAAGATTGGCGGGAGCTTCCCTACAATGAGCAGTTCTTC.

CDR3 in amino acids: CASSLKVRGPGEKLFF. CDR3 nucleotide sequence: TGCGCCAGCAGCTTGAAGGTCCGAGGGCCCGGTGAAAAACTGTTTTTT. The chain is built from TRBV5-1 and TRBJ1-4; D is undetermined. Trimming removed 1 base from V and 7 bases from J, with 17 bases in between. The germline V gene has CDR1 SGHRS and CDR2 YFSETQ. CDR3 length: 16 amino acids.

The chain uses TRBV5-1 and TRBJ1-1, with 7 nucleotides matching TRBD1. This CDR3 contains 15 residues. V gave up 5 bases and J gave up 0 bases; unmatched junction bases: 7. Germline CDR1 reads SGHRS; CDR2 reads YFSETQ. The CDR3 region has the DNA TGCGCCAGCAGGAGACAGGGCCCCATGAACACTGAAGCTTTCTTT. Translation gives CASRRQGPMNTEAFF.

The sample holds a few counts of this clonotype. The rearrangement uses TRBV12-3 or TRBV12-4 and TRBJ2-7, with D possibly matching TRBD2 (6 bases). Trimming removed 5 bases at V and 6 bases at J, with 11 bases between. This CDR3 comprises 12 residues. The CDR3 loop is CASSRSSAEQYF. DNA for the CDR3: TGTGCCAGCAGTAGATCTAGCGCCGAGCAGTACTTC.